This T cell receptor (beta chain) stems from a study of cytomegalovirus exposure and HLA in healthy donors. PCR involved 60 Vbeta and 13 Jbeta primers. Sequenced by immunoSEQ multiplex PCR; TCRdb stores in-frame clones only, minus some. The data contain some 140,000 clones, around 67% of them singletons. Germline V lookup: CDR1 MDHEN, CDR2 SYDVKM. The CDR3 is 18 residues long. V was clipped by 2 bases and J by 0 bases; unmatched bases: 9. General study findings and limits: The classifier reportedly diagnosed cytomegalovirus status with high specificity and sensitivity.

Worth noting for this clone: What it recognizes is unknown.

The rearrangement joins TRBV28 to TRBJ1-2, with TRBD1 matching 10 bases. This TCR derives from a man aged 18 to 29 in good health and CMV-seropositive. Source material: PBMCs. The DNA of the CDR3 is TGTGCCAGCAGTTTAATTCTCGGGACAGGGGCAGCTAACTATGGCTACACCTTC. This sequence encodes CASSLILGTGAANYGYTF.